The clone carrying this TCR beta chain was seen a few times. Its antigen is still unknown. Trimming took 4 bases from V and 3 from J, leaving 15 bases between them. Germline CDR1 is SGHNT and CDR2 is YYREEE (reference sequence). The CDR3 is 15 residues long. The data were taken from a study of beta chain features in type 1 diabetes. For the study at large: No age, gender or cell yield differences were seen between patients and healthy donors.

Researchers reported sorting CD4+ naive, central memory, regulatory and stem cell-like memory cells via CD45RO/CCR7/CD25/CD127/CD95/CD27. The purity of all sorted populations exceeded 98%. As every portion of the isolated RNA was reverse transcribed, the sequencing read expressed TCRB transcripts. Sequencing used immunoSEQ multiplex PCR; TCRdb keeps in-frame clones, though not all of them. Of around 19,000 clones detected, 50% appear once; the ten largest clones hold about 0.45%. Points from the study as a whole: VDJ junctions sequenced from type 1 diabetes patients showed fewer insertions and more deletions.

This receptor was identified in a man younger than 35 in good health. J is TRBJ2-3 and V is TRBV5-4, with D possibly being TRBD2 (5 bases). The sample comprised stem cell memory CD4+ T cells from blood. The CDR3 DNA is TGTGCCAGCAGCCTAGCCGGAGGTAGAACAGATACGCAGTATTTT. Translating gives CASSLAGGRTDTQYF.